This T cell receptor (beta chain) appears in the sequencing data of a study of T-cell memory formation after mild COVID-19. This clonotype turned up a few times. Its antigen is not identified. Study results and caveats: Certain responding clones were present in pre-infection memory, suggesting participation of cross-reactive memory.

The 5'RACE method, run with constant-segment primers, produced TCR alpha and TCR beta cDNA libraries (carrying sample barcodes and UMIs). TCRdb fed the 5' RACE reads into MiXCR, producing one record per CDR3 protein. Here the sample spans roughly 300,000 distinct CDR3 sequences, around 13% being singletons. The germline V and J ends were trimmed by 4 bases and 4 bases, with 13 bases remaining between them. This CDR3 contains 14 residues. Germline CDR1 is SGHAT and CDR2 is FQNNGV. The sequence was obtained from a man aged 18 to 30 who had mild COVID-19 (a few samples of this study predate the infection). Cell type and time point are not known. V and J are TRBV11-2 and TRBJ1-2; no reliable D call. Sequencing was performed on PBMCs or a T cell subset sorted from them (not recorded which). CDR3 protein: CASSSQDKPYGYTF. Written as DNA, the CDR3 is TGTGCCAGCAGCTCCCAAGACAAGCCCTATGGCTACACCTTC.